The clone carrying this TCR beta chain was picked up many times. What it binds is unknown. Germline V gene data show CDR1 as MGHDK and CDR2 as SYGVNS. The CDR3 length is 15 residues. V lost 3 bases, J lost 6 bases, and 5 bases stayed unmatched. The sample originates from a study of CD8 T cells in ankylosing spondylitis. Study findings and constraints: As for the disease-linked clones, they showed a CD8+ phenotype and occurred at relatively low frequencies in peripheral blood. The study looked at matched synovial fluid samples from ankylosing spondylitis patients. Disease-linked clones were reported to be significantly enriched there. Seemingly distinctive of ankylosing spondylitis blood was a TCR beta motif formed by eight highly homologous variants.

With molecular barcodes, quantitative 5'-RACE was used to make the TCR beta libraries. MiXCR, run by TCRdb on the 5' RACE reads, gives a single entry per CDR3 protein. The sample shows 100,000 or so distinct CDR3 sequences, approximately 8.9% of them seen only once. The origin of this receptor is a male donor with ankylosing spondylitis. V and J are TRBV25-1 and TRBJ2-3; 11 positions agree with TRBD2. Sequenced input: blood, either unsorted or a sorted T cell fraction (not recorded which). The CDR3 DNA sequence: TGTGCCAGCAGTGATAGTAGCGGGAGGGCGGATACGCAGTATTTT. It is translated as CASSDSSGRADTQYF.